The 31 T cell receptor beta chains in this list originate from one sample, sequenced in a study of CD8+CD57+ T cells in acquired aplastic anemia (dated by TCRdb to the late 2010s). The sequencer listed for this sample is Illumina HiSeq 2000. TCR beta VDJ combination and CDR3 sequence profiling used genomic DNA as the template. TCRdb passed the public sequencing reads through fastp at Q25 and MiXCR, retaining productive beta sequences. Every entry covers one CDR3 protein and lists the most common genes and DNA from its rows. The sample table records under 250,000 distinct CDR3 sequences; around 43% of these occur just once. Clones ranked in the top ten supply about 7.8% of the sample. Patients chosen for sequencing had shown expansion of CD8+CD57+ cells by flow cytometry. Material for sequencing was sorted CD4+, CD8+, or CD8+CD57+ T cells (not recorded which) from PBMCs. These receptors all come from a human donor with aplastic anemia.

The CDR3 spells CASSLISWTGTGNTIYF. The DNA for the CDR3 is TGTGCCAGCAGCTTAATATCCTGGACAGGGACTGGAAACACCATATATTTT. The chain carries TRBV7-9 and TRBJ1-3; TRBD1 matches at 8 bases. The CDR3 has 17 amino acids. V was clipped by 2 bases and J by 2 bases; unmatched bases: 8. Germline V gene sequence: CDR1 SEHNR, CDR2 FQNEAQ (reference sequence). Complete variable domain (other parts from reference TRBV7-9 and TRBJ1-3): DTGVSQNPRHKITKRGQNVTFRCDPISEHNRLYWYRQTLGQGPEFLTYFQNEAQLEKSRLLSDRFSAERPKGSFSTLEIQRTEQGDSAMYLCASSLISWTGTGNTIYFGEGSWLTVV.

This chain joins TRBV12-3 or TRBV12-4 and TRBJ2-5; 13 bases agree with TRBD2. There are 17 residues in the CDR3. The junction had 16 bases not matched to a gene; V was cut back by 4 bases and J by 11 bases. The CDR3 sequence is CASSSPWTSGGGRGQYF. The CDR3 DNA reads TGTGCCAGCAGTTCTCCTTGGACTAGCGGGGGCGGTCGGGGGCAGTACTTC.

The rearrangement links TRBV9 to TRBJ1-5; 7 bases align to TRBD1. Looked up from germline, CDR1 is SGDLS and CDR2 is YYNGEE. J was trimmed by 5 bases and V by 3 bases; bases with no gene match: 11. The CDR3 consists of 16 residues. The CDR3 nucleotides are TGTGCCAGCAGCGAGCTCGGAGGGGGCGCCCATCAGCCCCAGCATTTT. The encoded protein is CASSELGGGAHQPQHF.

The sample holds many counts of this clonotype. The chain has TRBV3-1 and TRBJ2-5; TRBD2 matches at 7 bases. Looked up from germline, CDR1 is LGHDT and CDR2 is YNNKEL (reference sequence). The CDR3 has 14 residues. The J segment lost 3 bases and the V segment lost 4 bases, leaving 5 bases of the junction unmatched. CDR3 sequence: CASSPLAPEETQYF. DNA of the CDR3: TGTGCCAGCAGCCCACTAGCGCCCGAAGAGACCCAGTACTTC.

With respect to this clonotype: A read error may explain this, as a much larger clone is one base away. The rearrangement joins TRBV5-6 to TRBJ2-2, with 7 positions matching TRBD2. From germline, CDR1 is SGHDT and CDR2 YYEEEE. The CDR3 consists of 16 residues. DNA for the CDR3: TGTGCCAGCAGCTTGTCGGGGGGAACGAACGCCGGGGAGCTGTTTTTT. Amino acid sequence: CASSLSGGTNAGELFF.

Remarks on this clonotype: With a much larger clone just one base away, this may be a read error. The CDR3 loop reads CASSPRQGRVETQYF. CDR3 nucleotide sequence: TGTGCCAGCAGTCCAAGACAGGGAAGAGTAGAGACCCAGTACTTC. The chain recombines TRBV6-6 with TRBJ2-5, with 7 bases lining up with TRBD1. Germline lookup yields CDR1 MNHNY and CDR2 SVGAGI (reference sequence). J lost 4 bases, V lost 5 bases, and 10 bases had no gene match. The CDR3 loop spans 15 amino acids.

The V gene is TRBV19, the J gene TRBJ1-1, with TRBD1 as a possible D gene (5 bases). V shed 5 bases and J shed 4 bases, with 20 bases lying between them. Germline values: CDR1 LNHDA, CDR2 SQIVND (reference sequence). The CDR3 is 16 residues long. The DNA of the CDR3 is TGTGCCAGTAGTCCCCTAACGTGGCCGGGGGGCACTGAAGCTTTCTTT. Translating gives CASSPLTWPGGTEAFF.

This clonotype was counted many times. The chain employs TRBV7-3 and TRBJ1-1, with D unclear. CDR1 is SGHTA and CDR2 is FQGTGA in the germline V gene. The V end was cut by 5 bases, the J end by 3 bases, with 13 bases between. The CDR3 sequence is 14 residues long. Written as DNA, the CDR3 is TGTGCCAGCAGCCCACACCCCCGGGACACTGAAGCTTTCTTT. It specifies CASSPHPRDTEAFF. Combining the CDR3 with reference TRBV7-3 and TRBJ1-1 gives the whole variable domain GAGVSQTPSNKVTEKGKYVELRCDPISGHTALYWYRQSLGQGPEFLIYFQGTGAADDSGLPNDRFFAVRPEGSVSTLKIQRTERGDSAVYLCASSPHPRDTEAFFGQGTRLTVV.

This clonotype was detected only a few times. The chain combines TRBV27 with TRBJ2-6; possible D gene TRBD2, 5 bases. From germline, CDR1 is MNHEY and CDR2 SMNVEV (reference sequence). The CDR3 contains 16 residues. Trimming shortened V by 3 bases and J by 1 base, and 10 bases separated the two germline ends. CDR3 protein: CASSLITGSGANVLTF. The CDR3 coding sequence is TGTGCCAGCAGTTTGATCACGGGGTCTGGGGCCAACGTCCTGACTTTC. The complete variable domain, with remaining parts taken from reference TRBV27 and TRBJ2-6, reads EAQVTQNPRYLITVTGKKLTVTCSQNMNHEYMSWYRQDPGLGLRQIYYSMNVEVTDKGDVPEGYKVSRKEKRNFPLILESPSPNQTSLYFCASSLITGSGANVLTFGAGSRLTVL.

This clonotype showed up just a few times. The genes are TRBV20-1 and TRBJ1-2; 7 bases map to TRBD1. V trimming: 6 bases; J trimming: 8 bases; junction bases outside the gene matches: 9. CDR1 and CDR2 (germline): DFQATT, SNEGSKA (reference sequence). The CDR3 consists of 12 residues. In DNA, the CDR3 is TGCAGTGCCTTGACAGGGAAAAGCGGCTACACCTTC. This encodes CSALTGKSGYTF.

A note on this clonotype: This sequence may be a read error, since a much larger clone differs from it by one base. Here the CDR3 omits its conserved ending phenylalanine or tryptophan, so a read error is the likely source. V gene TRBV12-3 or TRBV12-4 combines with J gene TRBJ1-5; D unresolved. The CDR3 covers 12 residues. The ends were cut back, 9 bases at V and 1 base at J, with 7 bases in the middle. This CDR3 is CASRVSNQPQHS. CDR3 sequence (DNA): TGTGCCAGTCGAGTAAGCAATCAGCCCCAGCATTCT.

This clonotype occurred once. The V gene is TRBV24-1, the J gene TRBJ2-3; maybe TRBD2 (6 bases). The CDR3 consists of 15 residues. Per germline, CDR1 KGHDR and CDR2 SFDVKD. Trimming took 3 bases from V and 3 from J, leaving 12 bases between them. Here the CDR3 reads CATSDSGLATDTQYF. The CDR3 DNA sequence: TGTGCCACCAGTGATAGTGGGCTAGCGACAGATACGCAGTATTTT.

V gene TRBV19 combines with J gene TRBJ2-3, with D unresolved. Trimming stripped 5 bases from V and 2 bases from J, with 5 bases between. Germline V lookup: CDR1 LNHDA, CDR2 SQIVND (reference sequence). The CDR3 consists of 12 residues. The CDR3 DNA sequence: TGTGCCAGTAGTCCTACCACAGATACGCAGTATTTT. Its protein product is CASSPTTDTQYF.

This chain connects TRBV7-3 to TRBJ2-2; 10 bases map to TRBD2. V trimming: 5 bases; J trimming: 6 bases; junction bases outside the gene matches: 9. The CDR3 totals 16 residues. CDR1 is SGHTA and CDR2 is FQGTGA in the germline V gene. In DNA form, the CDR3 reads TGTGCCAGCAGCACGGGGACTAGCGCTTGGTCCGGGGAGCTGTTTTTT. Translated: CASSTGTSAWSGELFF.

This chain connects TRBV7-3 to TRBJ2-1, with D possibly matching TRBD2 (6 bases). This CDR3 region has 16 residues. CDR1 and CDR2 from the germline V gene are SGHTA and FQGTGA. Trimming left V 4 bases short and J 0 bases short, with 13 bases between. The CDR3 sequence: CASSWGLRSSYNEQFF. In nucleotides, the CDR3 is TGTGCCAGCAGCTGGGGACTCCGCAGCTCCTACAATGAGCAGTTCTTC.

This chain links TRBV9 with TRBJ1-1; 11 nucleotides align to TRBD1. Germline V CDR1 and CDR2: SGDLS, YYNGEE. V shed 10 bases, J shed 6 bases, and the junction held 14 bases outside the gene matches. This CDR3 is built from 15 residues. The DNA for the CDR3 is TGTGCCTGGTGTCCCGGGACAGGGGGAGGAGCTGAAGCTTTCTTT. It specifies CAWCPGTGGGAEAFF.

This chain links TRBV2 with TRBJ1-6, with D uncertain. Trimming shortened V by 8 bases and J by 9 bases, and 8 bases separated the two germline ends. This CDR3 region has 11 residues. Germline CDR1 is SNHLY and CDR2 is FYNNEI. The CDR3 loop is CASGPVSPLHF. DNA for the CDR3: TGTGCCAGCGGACCCGTTTCACCCCTCCACTTT.

The chain couples TRBV20-1 to TRBJ2-7; D is tentatively TRBD1 or TRBD2 (5 bases each). This CDR3 has 12 amino acids. Germline lookup yields CDR1 DFQATT and CDR2 SNEGSKA (reference sequence). Trimming removed 6 bases from V and 6 bases from J, with 15 bases in between. The CDR3 protein is CSARDRQGEQYF. CDR3 nucleotides: TGCAGTGCAAGGGACCGTCAGGGCGAGCAGTACTTC.

This clonotype was seen ten or more times. The rearrangement uses TRBV6-5 and TRBJ1-1; D is uncertain. Germline CDR1 is MNHEY and CDR2 is SVGAGI. CDR3 length: 13 residues. V lost 3 bases to trimming and J lost 2 bases, with 7 bases between them. The CDR3 is CASSYGDNTEAFF. Here the CDR3 DNA reads TGTGCCAGCAGTTATGGTGATAACACTGAAGCTTTCTTT.

On this clonotype: This may be a read error: a much more frequent sequence differs by one nucleotide. This chain links TRBV12-5 with TRBJ2-7; the match to TRBD1 covers 8 bases. The junction had 3 bases not matched to a gene; V was cut back by 5 bases and J by 6 bases. The CDR3 is 12 amino acids. Germline V CDR1 and CDR2: LGHNT, FRNRAP. CDR3 nucleotides: TGTGCTAGTGGTGGGACAGGTTCCGAGCAGTACTTC. Protein: CASGGTGSEQYF. The full variable domain, in which reference TRBV12-5 and TRBJ2-7 provide the parts outside the CDR3, is DARVTQTPRHKVTEMGQEVTMRCQPILGHNTVFWYRQTMMQGLELLAYFRNRAPLDDSGMPKDRFSAEMPDATLATLKIQPSEPRDSAVYFCASGGTGSEQYFGPGTRLTVT.

Ten or more counts support this clonotype. CDR3 region: CASSKAENTEAFF. The CDR3 DNA is TGTGCCAGCAGTAAAGCGGAGAACACTGAAGCTTTCTTT. The chain couples TRBV12-3 or TRBV12-4 to TRBJ1-1, with no clear D. The CDR3 sequence is 13 residues long. V lost 5 bases to trimming and J lost 1 base, with 8 bases between them.

Comments on this clonotype: The CDR3 ends on some other residue instead of the conserved phenylalanine or tryptophan, so this is likely a read error. No DNA is shown, since the ends of the CDR3 on it are uncertain; the CDR3 is the one TCRdb lists. The rearrangement uses TRBV15 and TRBJ2-3; whether TRBD2, the table's D call, matches the DNA was not checked. Counting both end residues, the CDR3 totals 15 amino acids. CDR1 is LNHNV, CDR2 YYDKDF, per germline (reference sequence). The chain's CDR3 is CATSRREACHRYAVV.

For this clonotype: With a much larger clone just one base away, this may be a read error. V and J are TRBV5-1 and TRBJ1-1; perhaps TRBD1 as D (5 bases). Looked up from germline, CDR1 is SGHRS and CDR2 is YFSETQ. This CDR3 is 12 amino acids long. The CDR3 spells CASSSGPTGAFF. Here the CDR3 DNA reads TGCGCCAGCAGCTCAGGGCCCACTGGAGCTTTCTTT.

This clonotype was picked up many times. J is TRBJ2-7 and V is TRBV11-1; 8 positions agree with TRBD2. The V gene's germline CDR1 is SGHAT and CDR2 FQDESV (reference sequence). The trim removed 3 bases at V and 2 bases at J, leaving 3 bases unmatched. The CDR3 is made up of 14 amino acids. CDR3 sequence: CASSFSGLAYEQYF. The CDR3 DNA is TGTGCCAGCAGCTTTTCGGGACTAGCCTACGAGCAGTACTTC.

Only one count was recorded for this clonotype. Since the CDR3 does not end with the conserved phenylalanine or tryptophan, this likely comes from a read error. The chain recombines TRBV20-1 with TRBJ2-2, with D perhaps matching TRBD1 (6 bases). CDR1 and CDR2 from the germline V gene are DFQATT and SNEGSKA (reference sequence). This CDR3 has 17 amino acids. This CDR3 is CGAVQGMGGADTGELFV. Written as DNA, the CDR3 is TGCGGTGCTGTACAGGGAATGGGCGGCGCGGACACCGGGGAGCTGTTTGTT.

The chain has TRBV7-6 and TRBJ2-4, with D perhaps TRBD2 (6 bases). The ends were cut back, 2 bases at V and 7 bases at J, with 9 bases in the middle. Looked up from germline, CDR1 is SGHVS and CDR2 is FNYEAQ. This CDR3 is 13 amino acids long. The CDR3 region is CASSLQEGNIQYF. The DNA of the CDR3 is TGTGCCAGCAGCTTACAGGAGGGCAACATTCAGTACTTC. The complete variable domain, with remaining parts taken from reference TRBV7-6 and TRBJ2-4, reads GAGVSQSPRYKVTKRGQDVALRCDPISGHVSLYWYRQALGQGPEFLTYFNYEAQQDKSGLPNDRFSAERPEGSISTLTIQRTEQRDSAMYRCASSLQEGNIQYFGAGTRLSVL.

This clonotype has just a few counts. With a much larger clone just one base away, this may be a read error. The chain is built from TRBV2 and TRBJ1-3; TRBD1 is a possible D gene (5 bases). Germline values: CDR1 SNHLY, CDR2 FYNNEI. The CDR3 runs 15 residues. The CDR3 here is CASSRRQSSGDTIYF. The CDR3 nucleotides are TGTGCCAGCAGTCGCAGACAGAGCTCTGGAGACACCATATATTTT. Together with reference TRBV2 and TRBJ1-3, the CDR3 gives the full variable domain: EPEVTQTPSHQVTQMGQEVILRCVPISNHLYFYWYRQILGQKVEFLVSFYNNEISEKSEIFDDQFSVERPDGSNFTLKIRSTKLEDSAMYFCASSRRQSSGDTIYFGEGSWLTVV.

This clonotype was found many times. The chain joins TRBV20-1 to TRBJ2-5; D is perhaps TRBD1 (6 bases). CDR3 length: 15 amino acids. The V gene's germline CDR1 is DFQATT and CDR2 SNEGSKA (reference sequence). Trimming shortened V by 1 base and J by 5 bases, and 17 bases separated the two germline ends. CDR3 amino acids: CSARAEDSQRETQYF. The CDR3 DNA reads as TGCAGTGCTAGAGCCGAGGACAGTCAGCGGGAGACCCAGTACTTC.

J is TRBJ2-1 and V is TRBV20-1, with D tentatively TRBD1 or TRBD2 (5 bases each). The length of the CDR3 is 12 residues. The germline V gene has CDR1 DFQATT and CDR2 SNEGSKA (reference sequence). V was clipped by 4 bases and J by 11 bases, with 15 bases between them. DNA of the CDR3: TGCAGTGCTACGATACTGGGGGAAAAGCAGTTCTTC. Residues: CSATILGEKQFF.

This clonotype was found many times. Relative to the germline gene, one junction end is altered; a read error may explain this. The chain has TRBV7-7 and TRBJ1-2, with TRBD1 identical over 12 bases. The germline CDR1 and CDR2 sequences are SSHAT and FNYEAQ (reference sequence). The CDR3 length is 16 residues. CDR3 in amino acids: CASSLASGQGATGYTF. The CDR3 DNA follows: TGTGCTAGCAGCTTAGCGTCGGGACAGGGGGCCACTGGCTACACCTTC.

This clonotype was seen a few times. The DNA for the CDR3 is TGTGCCACCAGCAGAGAAGCGGGGCTATCCTACGAGCAGTACTTC. Its protein product is CATSREAGLSYEQYF. The chain recombines TRBV15 with TRBJ2-7; 7 nucleotides match TRBD2. The CDR3 loop spans 15 amino acids. Germline assignment: CDR1 LNHNV and CDR2 YYDKDF (reference sequence). The V gene end was trimmed by 0 bases and the J gene end by 1 base; junction bases not matched to a gene: 3.